One sample yielded the 17 T cell receptor beta chains listed below, sequenced in a study of brain T cells in children with intractable seizures. Only in-frame clones appear in the TCRdb table, and some are missing; sequencing was by immunoSEQ multiplex PCR. The sample yields 340,000 or so clones, approximately 93% seen once. As to time point: blood from clinic visit 5 months post-surgery; TSC patient then seizure free. The sequencing here drew on peripheral blood, taken around 5 months after surgery. These TCRs come from a boy less than two years old with tuberous sclerosis and intractable seizures.

V gene TRBV3-1 (or the pseudogene TRBV3-2) combines with J gene TRBJ2-1; D gene unclear. V lost 3 bases, J lost 3 bases, and 6 bases lay in between. Germline assignment: CDR1 LGHDT and CDR2 YNNKEL (reference sequence). The length of the CDR3 is 13 residues. The chain's CDR3 is CASSHVLYNEQFF. CDR3 DNA: TGTGCCAGCAGCCATGTACTCTACAATGAGCAGTTCTTC.

CDR3 residues: CASSLALPLGQVNTEAFF. Here the CDR3 DNA reads TGTGCCAGCAGCTTAGCGCTGCCCCTCGGGCAGGTGAACACTGAAGCTTTCTTT. This chain uses TRBV11-3 with TRBJ1-1; D not resolved. Trimming pared 1 base from V and 0 bases from J, leaving 18 bases between. This CDR3 is built from 18 residues. Germline V gene lookup returns CDR1 SGHNT and CDR2 YENEEA.

V is TRBV3-1 (or the pseudogene TRBV3-2) and J is TRBJ1-2; perhaps TRBD1 as D (5 bases). V gave up 2 bases and J gave up 5 bases, with 18 bases separating them. CDR3 length equals 16 residues. Germline assignment: CDR1 LGHDT and CDR2 YNNKEL (reference sequence). In nucleotides, the CDR3 is TGTGCCAGCAGCCAATACTCCCCGGGACGCCGGTATGGCTACACCTTC. It codes for CASSQYSPGRRYGYTF.

The gene calls are TRBV6-4 and TRBJ2-7; 8 bases match TRBD1. Looked up from germline, CDR1 is MRHNA and CDR2 is SNTAGT. There are 14 residues in the CDR3. After removal of 6 bases from V and 0 bases from J, the junction contained 4 bases not matched to a gene. The CDR3 loop is CASRGQGASYEQYF. Written as DNA, the CDR3 is TGTGCCAGCAGGGGGCAGGGGGCCTCCTACGAGCAGTACTTC.

This chain connects TRBV7-9 to TRBJ2-7; unclear D gene. Germline-derived CDR1 and CDR2 are SEHNR and FQNEAQ (reference sequence). This CDR3 spans 11 amino acids. Trimming shortened V by 7 bases and J by 5 bases, and 9 bases separated the two germline ends. CDR3 in amino acids: CASTPLDEQYF. Written as DNA, the CDR3 is TGTGCCAGCACCCCGCTGGACGAGCAGTACTTC.

This chain links TRBV5-8 with TRBJ2-3; 7 bases agree with TRBD2. CDR1 is SGHTS, CDR2 YDEGEE, per germline. The CDR3 is 14 amino acids. V was pared by 2 bases and J by 0 bases, with 0 bases of the junction left unmatched. CDR3 DNA sequence: TGTGCCAGCAGCTTAGCGGGGAGCACAGATACGCAGTATTTT. Its protein is CASSLAGSTDTQYF.

The rearrangement links TRBV7-9 to TRBJ1-4; the D is unclear. The CDR3 is 14 amino acids. Germline assignment: CDR1 SEHNR and CDR2 FQNEAQ (reference sequence). Trimming removed 0 bases from V and 7 bases from J, with 9 bases in between. CDR3 nucleotide sequence: TGTGCCAGCAGCTTAGCGGCCCAAATTGAAAAACTGTTTTTT. Amino acid sequence: CASSLAAQIEKLFF.

This rearrangement joins TRBV11-2 to TRBJ2-1; 8 bases agree with TRBD2. Germline V gene data show CDR1 as SGHAT and CDR2 as FQNNGV. Losses at the gene ends were 1 base for V and 7 bases for J; bases not matched to a gene: 6. The CDR3 consists of 15 residues. The CDR3 region has the DNA TGTGCCAGCAGCTTAGGGCTCCAGCGGGGGAATGAGCAGTTCTTC. Translating it yields CASSLGLQRGNEQFF.

This chain links TRBV12-3 or TRBV12-4 with TRBJ1-1, with D perhaps TRBD1 (5 bases). The V end was cut by 3 bases, the J end by 10 bases, with 9 bases between. This CDR3 comprises 11 residues. The CDR3 DNA follows: TGTGCCAGCAGTTTTGGGGGAGCAGCTTTCTTT. This sequence encodes CASSFGGAAFF.

The chain couples TRBV15 to TRBJ1-4; 10 bases agree with TRBD1. Germline V gene sequence: CDR1 LNHNV, CDR2 YYDKDF (reference sequence). The CDR3 is 17 amino acids. V trimming: 5 bases; J trimming: 6 bases; junction bases outside the gene matches: 12. CDR3 loop: CATSGWDRGMSDEKLFF. The DNA for the CDR3 is TGTGCCACCAGCGGATGGGACAGGGGTATGTCGGATGAAAAACTGTTTTTT.

The chain has TRBV27 and TRBJ1-1; tentatively, D is TRBD1 (6 bases). This CDR3 comprises 14 residues. From germline, CDR1 is MNHEY and CDR2 SMNVEV (reference sequence). V lost 6 bases and J 4 bases, leaving 15 bases between the germline ends. In DNA form, the CDR3 reads TGTGCCAGCAGAATCAACAGGGACGGCACTGAAGCTTTCTTT. It encodes CASRINRDGTEAFF.

The CDR3 sequence is CASSPPGLQETQYF. The DNA of the CDR3 is TGTGCCAGCTCACCACCGGGTCTCCAAGAGACCCAGTACTTC. The chain joins TRBV18 to TRBJ2-5; D remains ambiguous. This CDR3 is 14 amino acids long. Trimming removed 0 bases from V and 1 base from J, with 6 bases in between. Germline V gives CDR1 KGHSH, CDR2 LQKENI.

CDR3 sequence (DNA): TGTGCCACCAAAGAGGATCTCACAGATACGCAGTATTTT. This translates into CATKEDLTDTQYF. J is TRBJ2-3 and V is TRBV24-1; D gene unclear. Between the trimmed V and J ends, which lost 8 bases and 2 bases, there was a span of 10 bases. This CDR3 region has 13 residues. CDR1 is KGHDR and CDR2 is SFDVKD in the germline V gene.

The rearrangement joins TRBV19 to TRBJ2-5, with TRBD2 matching over 7 bases. V dropped 4 bases and J dropped 4; count of bases not matched to a gene: 9. The germline gives CDR1 LNHDA, CDR2 SQIVND (reference sequence). The CDR3 is 15 amino acids. Here the CDR3 reads CASSTGPASGETQYF. CDR3 nucleotide sequence: TGTGCCAGTAGTACAGGGCCAGCTAGCGGAGAGACCCAGTACTTC.

This clone was seen a few times. The gene calls are TRBV7-9 and TRBJ1-1, with D uncertain. V lost 0 bases to trimming and J lost 7 bases, with 6 bases between them. The CDR3 loop spans 12 amino acids. Per germline, CDR1 SEHNR and CDR2 FQNEAQ (reference sequence). CDR3 protein: CASSLADVEAFF. The CDR3 bases are TGTGCCAGCAGCTTAGCGGACGTTGAAGCTTTCTTT.

V gene TRBV29-1 combines with J gene TRBJ2-2; 7 bases fit TRBD1. V lost 8 bases and J lost 5; bases outside the gene matches: 5. The CDR3 contains 12 residues. The germline gives CDR1 SQVTM, CDR2 ANQGSEA. The CDR3 loop reads CSTLQGTGELFF. CDR3 nucleotides: TGCAGCACGTTACAGGGGACCGGGGAGCTGTTTTTT.

The J gene is TRBJ1-1, the V gene TRBV28; tentative D call: TRBD1 (5 bases). The CDR3 spans 13 residues. CDR1 MDHEN and CDR2 SYDVKM come from the germline V gene. The germline V and J ends were trimmed by 5 bases and 1 base, with 8 bases remaining between them. The CDR3 DNA follows: TGTGCCAGCAGTGGACACGGGAACACTGAAGCTTTCTTT. It codes for CASSGHGNTEAFF.